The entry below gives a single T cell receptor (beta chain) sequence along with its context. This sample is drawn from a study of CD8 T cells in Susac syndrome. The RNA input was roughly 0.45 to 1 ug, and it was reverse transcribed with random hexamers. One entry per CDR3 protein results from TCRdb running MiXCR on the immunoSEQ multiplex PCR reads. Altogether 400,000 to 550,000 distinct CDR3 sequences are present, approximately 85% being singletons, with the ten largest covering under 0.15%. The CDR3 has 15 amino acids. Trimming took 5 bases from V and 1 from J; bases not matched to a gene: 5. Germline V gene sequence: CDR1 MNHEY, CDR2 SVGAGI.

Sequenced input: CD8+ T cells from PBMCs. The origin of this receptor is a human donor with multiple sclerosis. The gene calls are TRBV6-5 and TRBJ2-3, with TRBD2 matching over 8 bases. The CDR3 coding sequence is TGTGCCAGCAGTCCTAGCGGGCTAGGCACAGATACGCAGTATTTT. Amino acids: CASSPSGLGTDTQYF.